This TCR beta chain was profiled in a study of blood T cell repertoires in COVID-19. Produced via immunoSEQ multiplex PCR; TCRdb's table is partial and in-frame only. Of roughly 150,000 clones listed, about 86% are singletons. V gave up 6 bases and J gave up 0 bases, with 12 bases separating them. CDR1 is SGHAT, CDR2 FQDESV, per germline (reference sequence). The CDR3 loop spans 15 amino acids. What was sequenced was peripheral blood. The source of this sequence is a woman aged 70-85 years with acute or convalescent COVID-19. The gene calls are TRBV11-1 and TRBJ2-1; a possible D gene is TRBD2 (5 bases). CDR3: CASRDGLGSYNEQFF. CDR3 coding DNA: TGTGCCAGCAGAGACGGACTGGGCTCCTACAATGAGCAGTTCTTC.